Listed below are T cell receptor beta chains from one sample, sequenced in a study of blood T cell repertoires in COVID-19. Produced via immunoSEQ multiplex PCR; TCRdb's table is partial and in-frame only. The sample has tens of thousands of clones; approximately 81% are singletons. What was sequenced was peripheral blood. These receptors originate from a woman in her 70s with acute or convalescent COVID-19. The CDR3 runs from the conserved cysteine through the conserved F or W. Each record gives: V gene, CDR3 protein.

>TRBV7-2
CASSPIGTTRYNEQFF
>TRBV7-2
CASSARAWGEKLFF
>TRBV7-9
CASRPTGGSYNEQFF
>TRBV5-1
CASSPTGDNQPQHF
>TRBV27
CASSYSGISSYNEQFF
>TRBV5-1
CASSLAVAATGELFF
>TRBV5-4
CASSLTGAYDYGYTF
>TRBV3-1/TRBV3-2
CASSQADRVLTQYF
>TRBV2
CASTAGGRDTQYF
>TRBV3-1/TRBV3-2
CASSPRTSGSYGEQFF
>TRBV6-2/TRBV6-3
CASSLTGDATNEKLFF
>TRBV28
CASSLVTGIGSNQPQHF
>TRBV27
CASSFPGGYGYTF
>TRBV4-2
CASSQTRSRTFYNEQFF
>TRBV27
CASSLSGGVGQPQHF
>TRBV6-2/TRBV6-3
CASSDGGSHYGYTF
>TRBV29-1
CSVELWQGGYTF
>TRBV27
CASSLTSSYNEQFF
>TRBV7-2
CASSPSGRAIPGELFF
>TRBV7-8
CASSPGSLQYF
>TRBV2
CASSIRAGGGETQYF
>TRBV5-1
CASSLDHSEAFF
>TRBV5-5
CASRQGVNTGELFF
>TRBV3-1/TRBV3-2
CASSFTGGGTEAFF
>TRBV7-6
CASSLEPTTNEKLFF
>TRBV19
CASSTQNEQFF
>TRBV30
CACQLAATDTQYF
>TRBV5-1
CASSLVTNRLDTEAFF
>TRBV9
CASSPAVPGELFF
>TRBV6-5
CATRRGGAGELFF
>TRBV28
CASSLEGAGANVLTF
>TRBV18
CASSPGPGTNTEAFF
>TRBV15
CATSSLSLTGGADTQYF
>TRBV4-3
CASSTRYSGANVLTF
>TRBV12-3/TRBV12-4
CASHTGLYNEQFF
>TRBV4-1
CASSPRTTSATGELFF
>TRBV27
CASSLRGTEAFF
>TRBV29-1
CSIRQGGTEAFF
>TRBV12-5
CASGLVMGGYNEQFF
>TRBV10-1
CASSLDRGNEQFF
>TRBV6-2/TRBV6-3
CASSYASGRGPEAFF